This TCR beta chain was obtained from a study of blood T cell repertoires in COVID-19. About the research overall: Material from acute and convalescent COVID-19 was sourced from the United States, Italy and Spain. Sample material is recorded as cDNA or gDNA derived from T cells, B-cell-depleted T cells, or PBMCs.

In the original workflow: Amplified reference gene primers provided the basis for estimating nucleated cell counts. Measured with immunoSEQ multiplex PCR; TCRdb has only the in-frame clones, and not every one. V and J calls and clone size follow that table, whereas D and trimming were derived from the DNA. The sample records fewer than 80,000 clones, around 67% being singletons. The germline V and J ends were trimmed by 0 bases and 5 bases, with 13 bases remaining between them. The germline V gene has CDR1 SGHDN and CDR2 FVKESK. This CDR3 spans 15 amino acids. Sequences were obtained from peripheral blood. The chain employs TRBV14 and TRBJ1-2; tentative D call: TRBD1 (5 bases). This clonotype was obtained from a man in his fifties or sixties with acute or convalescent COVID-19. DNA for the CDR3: TGTGCCAGCAGCCAAGATCGCAGGGCCTTGTATGGCTACACCTTC. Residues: CASSQDRRALYGYTF.